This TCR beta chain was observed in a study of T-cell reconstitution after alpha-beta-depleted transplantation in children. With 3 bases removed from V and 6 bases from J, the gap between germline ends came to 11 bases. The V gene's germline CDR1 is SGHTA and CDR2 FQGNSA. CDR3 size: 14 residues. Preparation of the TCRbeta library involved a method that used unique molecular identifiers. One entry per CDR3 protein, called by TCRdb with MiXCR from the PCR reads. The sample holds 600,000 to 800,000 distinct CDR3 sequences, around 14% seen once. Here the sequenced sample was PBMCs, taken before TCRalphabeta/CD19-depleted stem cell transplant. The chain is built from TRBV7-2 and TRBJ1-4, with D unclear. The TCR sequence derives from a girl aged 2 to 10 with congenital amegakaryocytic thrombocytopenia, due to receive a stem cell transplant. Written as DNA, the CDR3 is TGTGCCAGCAGCTTGCTTAAGGTTGATGAAAAACTGTTTTTT. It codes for CASSLLKVDEKLFF.